The 20 T cell receptor beta chains in this list originate from one sample, sequenced in a study of blood T cell repertoires in COVID-19. Only in-frame clones appear in the TCRdb table, and some are missing; sequencing was by immunoSEQ multiplex PCR. The repertoire holds about 300,000 clones, with about 91% as singletons. The sample was peripheral blood. These receptors all stem from a woman younger than 45 who had recovered from COVID-19.

This clone was counted a single time. The chain joins TRBV15 to TRBJ1-1, with 10 bases identical to TRBD1. Per the germline V gene, CDR1 is LNHNV and CDR2 is YYDKDF (reference sequence). The CDR3 extends over 16 amino acids. Trimming cost V 2 bases and J 5 bases; bases outside gene matches: 8. The CDR3 sequence is CATSRYGTGEGTEAFF. The CDR3 coding sequence is TGTGCCACCAGCAGATACGGGACAGGGGAGGGAACTGAAGCTTTCTTT.

V gene TRBV6-2 or TRBV6-3 combines with J gene TRBJ2-7; D remains ambiguous. CDR1 MNHEY and CDR2 SVGEGT come from the germline V gene. The CDR3 sequence is 12 residues long. V lost 2 bases and J 8 bases, leaving 10 bases between the germline ends. CDR3 in amino acids: CASSYETVQQYF. The CDR3 coding sequence is TGTGCCAGCAGTTACGAAACGGTGCAGCAGTACTTC.

The table lists this clone with many counts. The CDR3 bases are TGTGCCAGCAGTGACGGGCGCAACGGGGGGGCCGTAGATACGCAGTATTTT. It specifies CASSDGRNGGAVDTQYF. V gene TRBV6-4 combines with J gene TRBJ2-3; TRBD2 matches at 8 bases. J lost 5 bases, V lost 2 bases, and 12 bases had no gene match. The CDR3 is made up of 17 amino acids. Germline V gene data show CDR1 as MRHNA and CDR2 as SNTAGT.

The chain employs TRBV2 and TRBJ2-2; D is perhaps TRBD2 (6 bases). Deletions cut 5 bases from V and 6 bases from J, with 10 bases between. There are 13 residues in the CDR3. Germline values: CDR1 SNHLY, CDR2 FYNNEI. The CDR3 reads CASSRLGAGELFF. The CDR3 DNA is TGTGCCAGCAGTCGACTAGGGGCCGGGGAGCTGTTTTTT.

V gene TRBV24-1 combines with J gene TRBJ2-5, with D uncertain. Germline lookup yields CDR1 KGHDR and CDR2 SFDVKD. The CDR3 length is 14 residues. V lost 4 bases to trimming and J lost 2 bases, with 10 bases between them. The CDR3 DNA follows: TGTGCCACCAGTGACCCAGGTACTCAAGAGACCCAGTACTTC. As protein: CATSDPGTQETQYF.

The chain joins TRBV5-6 to TRBJ2-4; no clear D gene. This CDR3 has 11 amino acids. Germline V gene lookup returns CDR1 SGHDT and CDR2 YYEEEE. V was shortened by 0 bases and J by 15 bases, with 10 bases between the two germline ends. CDR3 nucleotides: TGTGCCAGCAGCTTGGACGGTATACGGTACTTC. The encoded protein is CASSLDGIRYF.

The V gene is TRBV6-5, the J gene TRBJ1-2, with D perhaps TRBD1 (6 bases). The V end was cut by 8 bases, the J end by 4 bases, with 14 bases between. Germline V gene lookup returns CDR1 MNHEY and CDR2 SVGAGI. The CDR3 is made up of 13 amino acids. The chain's CDR3 is CASQQGIGYGYTF. DNA of the CDR3: TGTGCCAGCCAACAGGGAATCGGCTATGGCTACACCTTC.

V usage is TRBV3-1 (or the pseudogene TRBV3-2) and J usage is TRBJ1-5, with D possibly TRBD1 on 5 matching bases. The CDR3 totals 14 residues. In germline, CDR1 is LGHDT, CDR2 YNNKEL (reference sequence). Trimming shortened V by 0 bases and J by 5 bases, and 8 bases separated the two germline ends. The DNA for the CDR3 is TGTGCCAGCAGCCAAGACGGGGGTTATCAGCCCCAGCATTTT. Protein sequence: CASSQDGGYQPQHF.

Concerning this clone itself: At one end, the junction sequence differs from germline, possibly due to a read error. The chain couples TRBV13 to TRBJ2-7; tentatively, D is TRBD2 (6 bases). Germline values: CDR1 PRHDT, CDR2 FYEKMQ (reference sequence). The CDR3 runs 15 residues. The DNA for the CDR3 is TGTGCCAGCAGCCTAGGGGACGCGGGACCCTACGAGCAGTACTTC. This gives the protein CASSLGDAGPYEQYF. Full variable domain (outside the CDR3, taken from reference TRBV13 and TRBJ2-7): AAGVIQSPRHLIKEKRETATLKCYPIPRHDTVYWYQQGPGQDPQFLISFYEKMQSDKGSIPDRFSAQQFSDYHSELNMSSLELGDSALYFCASSLGDAGPYEQYFGPGTRLTVT.

The rearrangement uses TRBV28 and TRBJ1-6; D ambiguous. The V and J ends lost 1 base and 13 bases respectively, with 14 bases between them. Germline V lookup: CDR1 MDHEN, CDR2 SYDVKM. This CDR3 region has 14 residues. DNA of the CDR3: TGTGCCAGCAGTTTATCGGCAGCCCAGGCGCCCCTCCACTTT. Translated: CASSLSAAQAPLHF. Full variable domain (missing parts from reference TRBV28 and TRBJ1-6): DVKVTQSSRYLVKRTGEKVFLECVQDMDHENMFWYRQDPGLGLRLIYFSYDVKMKEKGDIPEGYSVSREKKERFSLILESASTNQTSMYLCASSLSAAQAPLHFGNGTRLTVT.

On this clone: One end of the junction is discordant with germline, which a read error may explain. The CDR3 sequence is CASSTGQGAPSRDF. The CDR3 DNA reads TGCGCCAGCAGCACGGGACAGGGGGCCCCAAGCCGAGATTTT. This rearrangement joins TRBV5-1 to TRBJ1-1; 12 bases line up with TRBD1. This CDR3 comprises 14 residues. Germline V gives CDR1 SGHRS, CDR2 YFSETQ.

The CDR3 loop reads CASSLVSQYGYTF. In DNA form, the CDR3 reads TGTGCCAGCAGCTTAGTTTCCCAATATGGCTACACCTTC. V gene TRBV11-2 combines with J gene TRBJ1-2; D gene uncertain. This CDR3 is 13 amino acids long. The germline V gene encodes CDR1 SGHAT and CDR2 FQNNGV. The V and J ends lost 1 base and 5 bases respectively, with 8 bases between them.

V usage is TRBV5-1 and J usage is TRBJ1-1; D perhaps matches TRBD1 (5 bases). The CDR3 is 14 amino acids. Germline values: CDR1 SGHRS, CDR2 YFSETQ. The ends were cut back, 7 bases at V and 1 base at J, with 14 bases in the middle. The CDR3 loop is CASQFSTANTEAFF. The CDR3 DNA is TGCGCCAGCCAATTTTCGACAGCGAACACTGAAGCTTTCTTT.

This clone showed up just a few times. The chain is built from TRBV6-5 and TRBJ1-1, with D maybe TRBD1 (5 bases). The CDR3 has 14 amino acids. CDR1 and CDR2 from the germline V gene are MNHEY and SVGAGI. V shed 8 bases and J shed 4 bases, with 17 bases lying between them. This CDR3 reads CASRQFLLGTEAFF. CDR3 nucleotides: TGTGCCAGCCGACAGTTCTTGTTGGGCACTGAAGCTTTCTTT.

As DNA, the CDR3 is TGTGCCAGCAGTCTAAACAGGGTGTTCTACGAGCAGTACTTC. Translation: CASSLNRVFYEQYF. The chain carries TRBV28 and TRBJ2-7; TRBD1 is a possible D gene (6 bases). This CDR3 spans 14 amino acids. Trimming took off 5 bases at V and 3 bases at J, with 14 bases between the two ends. Germline V gene lookup returns CDR1 MDHEN and CDR2 SYDVKM.

The V call is TRBV4-2, the J call TRBJ1-5; D uncertain. V was trimmed by 6 bases and J by 1 base, leaving 13 bases between them. The CDR3 spans 15 residues. Germline assignment: CDR1 LGHNA and CDR2 YNFKEQ. CDR3 residues: CASRFPGVSNQPQHF. CDR3 sequence (DNA): TGTGCCAGCAGGTTTCCAGGTGTGAGCAATCAGCCCCAGCATTTT.

The chain has TRBV28 and TRBJ2-1, with a possible D match to TRBD1 (6 bases). Germline CDR1 MDHEN, CDR2 SYDVKM. Deletions cut 2 bases from V and 7 bases from J, with 9 bases between. The length of the CDR3 is 13 residues. In nucleotides, the CDR3 is TGTGCCAGCAGTTTACCAGGGGCAAATGAGCAGTTCTTC. It codes for CASSLPGANEQFF.

This rearrangement joins TRBV19 to TRBJ1-1; 7 bases line up with TRBD1. The CDR3 length is 15 residues. The V and J ends lost 7 bases and 0 bases, in that order; junction bases with no gene match: 8. The germline V gene encodes CDR1 LNHDA and CDR2 SQIVND (reference sequence). The CDR3 DNA sequence: TGTGCCAGTATTCCTGCCGGGACAGTGAACACTGAAGCTTTCTTT. Encoded protein: CASIPAGTVNTEAFF.

J is TRBJ2-7 and V is TRBV11-2; 7 bases agree with TRBD1. Losses at the gene ends were 5 bases for V and 5 bases for J; bases not matched to a gene: 9. The CDR3 contains 14 residues. Germline V CDR1 and CDR2: SGHAT, FQNNGV. For the CDR3, the DNA is TGTGCCAGCAGCCGAGACAGGGTAGGACACGAGCAGTACTTC. Protein: CASSRDRVGHEQYF. The full variable domain, completed using reference TRBV11-2 and TRBJ2-7, is EAGVAQSPRYKIIEKRQSVAFWCNPISGHATLYWYQQILGQGPKLLIQFQNNGVVDDSQLPKDRFSAERLKGVDSTLKIQPAKLEDSAVYLCASSRDRVGHEQYFGPGTRLTVT.

The chain has TRBV19 and TRBJ1-1, with D possibly being TRBD1 (5 bases). Deletions cut 6 bases from V and 0 bases from J, with 23 bases between. This CDR3 is 18 amino acids long. Germline-derived CDR1 and CDR2 are LNHDA and SQIVND (reference sequence). The CDR3 spells CASRDGRGYDAMNTEAFF. CDR3 DNA sequence: TGTGCCAGTAGAGATGGACGGGGGTATGATGCGATGAACACTGAAGCTTTCTTT.